These 18 T cell receptor beta chains came from one sample sequenced in a study of OX40 agonist ivuxolimab in advanced cancers. Sequencing was performed with immunoSEQ multiplex PCR; in TCRdb, only in-frame clones are kept and a portion is missing. The table lists around 60,000 clones, over 90% of them singletons. The material was CD4+ or CD8+ T cells sorted from blood, obtained in a trial of the OX40 agonist ivuxolimab. The receptors shown here come from an adult with an advanced solid tumor such as melanoma, head and neck, liver or kidney cancer.

The count of this clone is one. The chain joins TRBV6-4 to TRBJ1-4, with TRBD1 matching over 7 bases. The junction had 10 bases not matched to a gene; V was cut back by 2 bases and J by 7 bases. CDR1 MRHNA and CDR2 SNTAGT come from the germline V gene. The CDR3 runs to 16 residues. The DNA for the CDR3 is TGTGCCAGCAGTGACACCCGACAGGGATCGGGTGAAAAACTGTTTTTT. The encoded protein is CASSDTRQGSGEKLFF.

This sequence joins TRBV14 and TRBJ1-1; possibly TRBD1 for D (5 bases). With 4 bases removed from V and 1 base from J, the gap between germline ends came to 10 bases. The CDR3 is made up of 14 amino acids. Germline values: CDR1 SGHDN, CDR2 FVKESK. The CDR3 DNA is TGTGCCAGCAGCCCCTCAAGGGGGAACACTGAAGCTTTCTTT. Amino acids: CASSPSRGNTEAFF.

This sequence joins TRBV5-3 and TRBJ1-5; D gene unclear. TRBV5-3 is an open reading frame whose function is uncertain. CDR3 length: 13 amino acids. V gave up 4 bases and J gave up 6 bases, with 11 bases separating them. CDR3 residues: CARSPHKGQPQHF. The CDR3 coding sequence is TGTGCCAGAAGCCCACACAAGGGTCAGCCCCAGCATTTT.

This clone was seen only once. The chain recombines TRBV7-9 with TRBJ1-1; D gene unclear. Germline CDR1 is SEHNR and CDR2 is FQNEAQ (reference sequence). The CDR3 runs 15 residues. With 3 bases removed from V and 2 bases from J, the gap between germline ends came to 13 bases. The CDR3 DNA is TGTGCCAGCAGCTTGACACCCGGTGGAAACACTGAAGCTTTCTTT. It translates to CASSLTPGGNTEAFF.

This chain links TRBV6-4 with TRBJ2-7; 7 bases fit TRBD1. CDR3 length: 14 residues. Germline V gives CDR1 MRHNA, CDR2 SNTAGT. J gave up 4 bases and V 6 bases, and 9 bases lay outside the gene matches. The CDR3, as DNA: TGTGCCAGCAGCGAAACAGGGGCGGAATACGAGCAGTACTTC. It codes for CASSETGAEYEQYF.

This clone was observed once. The rearrangement uses TRBV5-6 and TRBJ2-7; 7 bases are a match to TRBD2. J lost 5 bases, V lost 4 bases, and 12 bases had no gene match. The germline V gene has CDR1 SGHDT and CDR2 YYEEEE. This CDR3 has 15 residues. The CDR3, as DNA: TGTGCCAGCAGCACCCGACTAGCAGGAACCCACGAGCAGTACTTC. This translates into CASSTRLAGTHEQYF.

V is TRBV7-9 and J is TRBJ2-2; D unresolved. This CDR3 region has 15 residues. Per germline, CDR1 SEHNR and CDR2 FQNEAQ (reference sequence). Trimming removed 1 base from V and 0 bases from J, with 6 bases in between. CDR3 in amino acids: CASSLVVANTGELFF. CDR3 nucleotides: TGTGCCAGCAGCTTAGTGGTCGCGAACACCGGGGAGCTGTTTTTT.

This chain links TRBV20-1 with TRBJ2-1; D remains ambiguous. The CDR3 runs to 11 residues. The V gene's germline CDR1 is DFQATT and CDR2 SNEGSKA (reference sequence). The V end lost 3 bases, the J end lost 6 bases, and 6 bases lay between the germline ends. CDR3 region: CSASHSNEQFF. CDR3 coding DNA: TGCAGTGCTAGTCACTCCAATGAGCAGTTCTTC.

The chain couples TRBV6-5 to TRBJ2-7; 7 nucleotides align to TRBD1. This CDR3 is built from 15 residues. V gave up 5 bases and J gave up 0 bases; unmatched junction bases: 7. In germline, CDR1 is MNHEY, CDR2 SVGAGI. The CDR3 here is CASSPTGATSYEQYF. The CDR3 bases are TGTGCCAGCAGTCCCACAGGGGCCACCTCCTACGAGCAGTACTTC.

V gene TRBV5-1 combines with J gene TRBJ2-7; 11 nucleotides align to TRBD1. Looked up from germline, CDR1 is SGHRS and CDR2 is YFSETQ. V trimming: 0 bases; J trimming: 5 bases; junction bases outside the gene matches: 10. The CDR3 consists of 17 residues. The CDR3 nucleotides are TGCGCCAGCAGCTTGGTATTCTTGGGACAGGGGGGCAACGAGCAGTACTTC. Amino acid sequence: CASSLVFLGQGGNEQYF.

The genes are TRBV13 and TRBJ2-1; tentatively, D is TRBD2 (5 bases). V lost 1 base to trimming and J lost 2 bases, with 9 bases between them. CDR1 is PRHDT and CDR2 is FYEKMQ in the germline V gene (reference sequence). CDR3 size: 15 residues. CDR3 nucleotides: TGTGCCAGCAGCTTAGAAGGAGGAACCTACAATGAGCAGTTCTTC. This encodes CASSLEGGTYNEQFF.

The gene calls are TRBV18 and TRBJ2-5, with D perhaps being TRBD1 or TRBD2 (6 bases each). Germline V gives CDR1 KGHSH, CDR2 LQKENI. V lost 4 bases, J lost 2 bases, and 14 bases lay in between. The CDR3 has 15 amino acids. In DNA form, the CDR3 reads TGTGCCAGCTCACTATCGGGGGCAGAACAAGAGACCCAGTACTTC. Its protein is CASSLSGAEQETQYF.

The table lists this clone with a count of one. The genes are TRBV9 and TRBJ2-1, with unresolved D. V was shortened by 3 bases and J by 1 base, with 17 bases between the two germline ends. This CDR3 contains 17 residues. Germline V CDR1 and CDR2: SGDLS, YYNGEE. The CDR3 sequence: CASSESGGSDSYNEQFF. Here the CDR3 DNA reads TGTGCCAGCAGCGAATCCGGTGGCAGCGATTCCTACAATGAGCAGTTCTTC.

V usage is TRBV30 and J usage is TRBJ2-5; 11 bases map to TRBD2. The V gene end was trimmed by 6 bases and the J gene end by 4 bases; junction bases not matched to a gene: 10. The CDR3 contains 15 residues. In germline, CDR1 is GTSNPN, CDR2 SVGIG (reference sequence). The CDR3 DNA follows: TGTGCCTGTTCCGAACTAGCGGGAGAGCTAGAGACCCAGTACTTC. This codes for CACSELAGELETQYF.

V and J are TRBV19 and TRBJ2-1; 9 bases align to TRBD2. J lost 6 bases, V lost 5 bases, and 5 bases had no gene match. The germline V gene has CDR1 LNHDA and CDR2 SQIVND (reference sequence). CDR3 length: 14 amino acids. The CDR3 protein is CASSLPGLANEQFF. The CDR3 DNA follows: TGTGCCAGTAGTCTCCCGGGACTAGCCAATGAGCAGTTCTTC.

The chain has TRBV9 and TRBJ2-1, with TRBD2 matching over 11 bases. V dropped 0 bases and J dropped 7; count of bases not matched to a gene: 3. This CDR3 comprises 15 residues. Per the germline V gene, CDR1 is SGDLS and CDR2 is YYNGEE. CDR3 coding DNA: TGTGCCAGCAGCGTAGAACTAGCGGGAGTTAATGAGCAGTTCTTC. It yields the protein CASSVELAGVNEQFF.

This rearrangement joins TRBV4-1 to TRBJ1-3, with a tentative D call TRBD1 (5 bases). Germline CDR1 and CDR2: MGHRA and YSYEKL. Trimming stripped 7 bases from V and 0 bases from J, with 19 bases between. The CDR3 runs 17 residues. This chain's CDR3 is CASNRRGRRSSGNTIYF. Here the CDR3 DNA reads TGCGCCAGCAATCGTCGGGGCAGGAGAAGCTCTGGAAACACCATATATTTT.

The V and J genes are TRBV30 and TRBJ1-2; a possible D gene is TRBD1 (6 bases). Germline CDR1 reads GTSNPN; CDR2 reads SVGIG (reference sequence). Trimming removed 2 bases at V and 3 bases at J, with 13 bases between. The CDR3 is made up of 14 amino acids. In DNA form, the CDR3 reads TGTGCCTGGAGTTCTTTTGAGGGGGACTATGGCTACACCTTC. Translating gives CAWSSFEGDYGYTF.